This T cell receptor beta chain came from a study of OX40 agonist ivuxolimab in advanced cancers. The data were produced by immunoSEQ multiplex PCR, yet TCRdb's version contains in-frame clones alone and is incomplete. The table includes about 12,000 clones, about 80% detected once. At cycle 4 day 1, cycle 7 day 1, and baseline, blood was sampled. The CDR3 spans 15 residues. Trimming at V came to 6 bases and at J to 3 bases, leaving 10 bases not matched to a gene. Germline CDR1 is MNHEY and CDR2 is SMNVEV (reference sequence). This sample comprised CD4+ or CD8+ T cells sorted from blood, obtained in a trial of the OX40 agonist ivuxolimab. V and J are TRBV27 and TRBJ2-7; 8 bases are a match to TRBD2. The clonotype was recovered from an adult with an advanced solid tumor such as melanoma, head and neck, liver or kidney cancer. The CDR3 DNA is TGTGCCAGCAGGCCAAGGAGCGGGGGTATCTACGAGCAGTACTTC. This encodes CASRPRSGGIYEQYF.